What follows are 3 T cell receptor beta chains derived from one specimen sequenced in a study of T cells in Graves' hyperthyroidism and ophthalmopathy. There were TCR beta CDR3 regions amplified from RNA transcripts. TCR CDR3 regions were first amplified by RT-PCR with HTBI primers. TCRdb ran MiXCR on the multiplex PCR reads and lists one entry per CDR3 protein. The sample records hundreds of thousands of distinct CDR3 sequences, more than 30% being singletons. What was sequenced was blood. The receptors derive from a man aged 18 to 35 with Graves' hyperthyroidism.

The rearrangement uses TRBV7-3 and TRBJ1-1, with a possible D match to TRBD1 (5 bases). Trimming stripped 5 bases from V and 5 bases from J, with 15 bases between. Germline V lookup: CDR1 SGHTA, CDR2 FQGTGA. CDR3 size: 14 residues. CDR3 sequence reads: CASSQETVGTEAFF. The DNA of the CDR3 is TGTGCCAGCAGCCAAGAGACAGTAGGGACTGAAGCTTTCTTT.

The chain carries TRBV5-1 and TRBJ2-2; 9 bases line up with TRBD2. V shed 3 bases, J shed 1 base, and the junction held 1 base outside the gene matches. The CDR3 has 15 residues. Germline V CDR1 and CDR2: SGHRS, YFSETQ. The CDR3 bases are TGCGCCAGCAGCTGGACTAGCGAGAACACCGGGGAGCTGTTTTTT. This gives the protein CASSWTSENTGELFF.

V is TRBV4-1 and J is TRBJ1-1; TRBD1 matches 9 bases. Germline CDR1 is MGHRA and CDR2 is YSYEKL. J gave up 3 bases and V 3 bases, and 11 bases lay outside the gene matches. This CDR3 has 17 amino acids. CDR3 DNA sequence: TGCGCCAGCAGCCATCGCCTCTGGGACAGGGAGGACACTGAAGCTTTCTTT. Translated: CASSHRLWDREDTEAFF.